Sequencing of this T cell receptor (beta chain) was carried out in a study of cytomegalovirus exposure and HLA in healthy donors. Study-level results: Upon later analysis, TCR association rates were observed to vary by HLA locus, being highest for DRB1 and lowest for HLA-C.

Concerning this clone: Its antigen remains unknown.

PCR involved 60 Vbeta and 13 Jbeta primers. Data came from immunoSEQ multiplex PCR; TCRdb stores just in-frame clones and leaves some out. Its listing shows some 43,000 clones. The V end was cut by 4 bases, the J end by 4 bases, with 16 bases between. Germline V gene lookup returns CDR1 SGHAT and CDR2 FQNNGV. This CDR3 is 15 amino acids long. This TCR came from a woman aged 25 to 39 in good health and CMV-seronegative. Sequencing was carried out using PBMCs. The V and J genes are TRBV11-2 and TRBJ1-2; weak D call: TRBD1 (6 bases). In nucleotides, the CDR3 is TGTGCCAGCAGCTCCACAGGGCATGGGGCCTATGGCTACACCTTC. It yields the protein CASSSTGHGAYGYTF. The whole variable domain, remainder taken from reference TRBV11-2 and TRBJ1-2, is EAGVAQSPRYKIIEKRQSVAFWCNPISGHATLYWYQQILGQGPKLLIQFQNNGVVDDSQLPKDRFSAERLKGVDSTLKIQPAKLEDSAVYLCASSSTGHGAYGYTFGSGTRLTVV.